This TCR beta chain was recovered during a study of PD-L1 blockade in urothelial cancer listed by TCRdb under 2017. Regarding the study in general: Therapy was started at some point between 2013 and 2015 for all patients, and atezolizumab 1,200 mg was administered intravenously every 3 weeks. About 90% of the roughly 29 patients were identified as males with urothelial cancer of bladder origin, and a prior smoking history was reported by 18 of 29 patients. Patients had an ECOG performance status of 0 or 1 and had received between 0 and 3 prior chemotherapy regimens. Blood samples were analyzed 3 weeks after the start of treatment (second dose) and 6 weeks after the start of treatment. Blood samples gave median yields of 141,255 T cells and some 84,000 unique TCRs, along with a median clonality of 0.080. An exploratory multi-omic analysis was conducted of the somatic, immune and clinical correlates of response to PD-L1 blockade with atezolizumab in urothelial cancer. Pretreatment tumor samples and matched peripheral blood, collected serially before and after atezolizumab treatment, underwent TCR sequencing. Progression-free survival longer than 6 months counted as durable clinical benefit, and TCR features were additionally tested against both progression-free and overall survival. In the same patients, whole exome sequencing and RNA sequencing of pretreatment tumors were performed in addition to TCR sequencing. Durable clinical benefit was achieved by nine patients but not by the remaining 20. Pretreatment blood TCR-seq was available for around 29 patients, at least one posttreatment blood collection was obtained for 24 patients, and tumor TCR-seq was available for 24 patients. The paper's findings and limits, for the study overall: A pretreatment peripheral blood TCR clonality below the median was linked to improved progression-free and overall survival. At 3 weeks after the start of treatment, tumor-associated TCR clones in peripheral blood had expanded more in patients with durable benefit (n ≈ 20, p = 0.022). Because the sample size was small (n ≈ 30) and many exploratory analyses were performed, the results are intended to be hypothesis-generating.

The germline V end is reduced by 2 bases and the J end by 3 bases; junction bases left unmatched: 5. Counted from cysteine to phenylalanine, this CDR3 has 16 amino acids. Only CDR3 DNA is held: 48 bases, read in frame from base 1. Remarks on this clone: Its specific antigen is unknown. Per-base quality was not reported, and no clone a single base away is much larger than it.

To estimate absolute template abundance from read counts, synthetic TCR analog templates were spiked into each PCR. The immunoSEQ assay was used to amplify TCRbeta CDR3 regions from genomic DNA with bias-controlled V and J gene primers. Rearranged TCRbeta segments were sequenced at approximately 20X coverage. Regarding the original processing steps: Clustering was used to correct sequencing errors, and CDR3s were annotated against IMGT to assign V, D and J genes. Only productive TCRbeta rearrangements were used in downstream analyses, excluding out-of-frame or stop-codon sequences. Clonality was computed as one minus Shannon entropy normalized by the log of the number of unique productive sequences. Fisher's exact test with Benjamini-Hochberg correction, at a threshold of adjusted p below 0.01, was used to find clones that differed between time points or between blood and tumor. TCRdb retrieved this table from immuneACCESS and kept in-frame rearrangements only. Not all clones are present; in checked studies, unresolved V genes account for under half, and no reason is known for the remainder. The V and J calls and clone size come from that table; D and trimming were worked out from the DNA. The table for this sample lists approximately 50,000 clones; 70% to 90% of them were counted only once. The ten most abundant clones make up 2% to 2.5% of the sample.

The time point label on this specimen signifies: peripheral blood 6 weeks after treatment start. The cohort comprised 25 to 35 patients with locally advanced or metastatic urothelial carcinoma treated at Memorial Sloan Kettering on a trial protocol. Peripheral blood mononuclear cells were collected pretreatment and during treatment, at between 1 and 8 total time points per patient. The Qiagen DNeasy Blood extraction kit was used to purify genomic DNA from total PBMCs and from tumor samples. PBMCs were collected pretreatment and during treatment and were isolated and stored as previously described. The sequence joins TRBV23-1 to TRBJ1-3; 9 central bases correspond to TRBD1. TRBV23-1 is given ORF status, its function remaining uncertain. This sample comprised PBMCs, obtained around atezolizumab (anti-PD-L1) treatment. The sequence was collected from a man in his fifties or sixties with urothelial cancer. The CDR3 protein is CASSQDRGGYGNTIYF. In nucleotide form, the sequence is TGCGCCAGCAGTCAAGACAGGGGGGGGTATGGAAACACCATATATTTT.